What follows are 7 T cell receptor beta chains derived from one specimen sequenced in a study of cytomegalovirus exposure and HLA in healthy donors (dated by TCRdb to between 2016 and 2019). Libraries were prepared through the immunoSEQ multiplex PCR assay. For the multiplex PCR, a mixture combining 60 forward primers for TCR Vbeta segments and 13 reverse primers for TCR Jbeta segments was used. The immuneACCESS repertoire file appears here via TCRdb, limited to in-frame rearrangements. These files lack a portion of the clones; in checked studies, under half of the deficit traces to unresolved V genes, and the cause of the others is not known. This sample comprises around 140,000 clones, 70% of them detected only once. The ten largest make up roughly 2% of the sample. The specimen was PBMCs. The receptors derive from a woman between 55 and 75 years old in good health and CMV-seropositive.

The chain joins TRBV4-2 to TRBJ1-2; the match to TRBD1 covers 7 bases. The CDR3 covers 15 residues. V dropped 2 bases and J dropped 3; count of bases not matched to a gene: 6. Germline loops: CDR1 LGHNA, CDR2 YNFKEQ. The CDR3 spells CASSQFGTADYGYTF. CDR3 bases: TGTGCCAGCAGCCAATTTGGGACAGCAGACTATGGCTACACCTTC.

The chain combines TRBV7-9 with TRBJ1-5; D ambiguous. The CDR3 has 14 residues. V was shortened by 1 base and J by 3 bases, with 7 bases between the two germline ends. The germline gives CDR1 SEHNR, CDR2 FQNEAQ (reference sequence). The CDR3 is CASSLGADNQPQHF. CDR3 nucleotides: TGTGCCAGCAGCTTAGGGGCCGACAATCAGCCCCAGCATTTT.

This clone was counted between two and nine times. The CDR3 coding sequence is TGTGCCAGCTCGAGTCCGGGACAGGAACTCTATGGCTACACCTTC. It yields the protein CASSSPGQELYGYTF. The chain uses TRBV18 and TRBJ1-2, with 8 bases fitting TRBD1. Per the germline V gene, CDR1 is KGHSH and CDR2 is LQKENI. The CDR3 contains 15 residues. The junction had 10 bases not matched to a gene; V was cut back by 6 bases and J by 4 bases.

The genes are TRBV11-2 and TRBJ1-1, with 7 bases that match TRBD1. The V and J ends lost 3 bases and 4 bases, in that order; junction bases with no gene match: 5. CDR1 and CDR2 from the germline V gene are SGHAT and FQNNGV. CDR3 length equals 14 residues. CDR3 region: CASSLGQLVTEAFF. In DNA form, the CDR3 reads TGTGCCAGCAGCTTGGGACAGCTGGTCACTGAAGCTTTCTTT.

The rearrangement uses TRBV5-4 and TRBJ2-1, with D maybe TRBD2 (5 bases). The V and J ends lost 4 bases and 16 bases respectively, with 18 bases between them. There are 12 residues in the CDR3. CDR1 is SGHNT and CDR2 is YYREEE in the germline V gene (reference sequence). CDR3 nucleotide sequence: TGTGCCAGCAGCCCGACCGGGAACAGCAAATTCTTC. Amino acid sequence: CASSPTGNSKFF.

The gene calls are TRBV9 and TRBJ2-7; D might be TRBD1 (5 bases). This CDR3 spans 14 amino acids. The germline V gene has CDR1 SGDLS and CDR2 YYNGEE. V was clipped by 3 bases and J by 0 bases, with 10 bases between them. The CDR3 sequence is CASSGDSFSYEQYF. DNA for the CDR3: TGTGCCAGCAGCGGCGACAGCTTCTCCTACGAGCAGTACTTC.

V and J are TRBV5-1 and TRBJ2-3, with TRBD1 as a possible D gene (7 bases). Trimming removed 4 bases from V and 3 bases from J, with 18 bases in between. This CDR3 has 16 residues. Germline CDR1 reads SGHRS; CDR2 reads YFSETQ. The CDR3: CASSPRGADRTDTQYF. The CDR3 DNA reads as TGCGCCAGCAGCCCCAGGGGGGCGGATCGAACAGATACGCAGTATTTT.